A single sample is the source of the 29 T cell receptor beta chains below, sequenced in a study of OX40 agonist ivuxolimab in advanced cancers. Data came from immunoSEQ multiplex PCR; TCRdb stores just in-frame clones and leaves some out. The sample carries around 65,000 clones, about 85% recorded once. Sequencing used CD4+ or CD8+ T cells sorted from blood, obtained in a trial of the OX40 agonist ivuxolimab. These receptors came from an adult with an advanced solid tumor such as melanoma, head and neck, liver or kidney cancer.

The rearrangement joins TRBV19 to TRBJ1-5, with no clear D. Trimming pared 6 bases from V and 0 bases from J, leaving 18 bases between. Germline loops: CDR1 LNHDA, CDR2 SQIVND (reference sequence). The CDR3 contains 17 residues. CDR3 in DNA: TGTGCCAGTAGCATGCAGAGGTCCCTTTCTAGCAATCAGCCCCAGCATTTT. Its translation: CASSMQRSLSSNQPQHF.

This chain joins TRBV7-9 and TRBJ2-5; 16 bases map to TRBD2. With 5 bases clipped from V and 4 bases from J, the junction kept 4 bases outside the gene matches. Germline loops: CDR1 SEHNR, CDR2 FQNEAQ (reference sequence). The CDR3 extends over 16 amino acids. The DNA for the CDR3 is TGTGCCAGCAGCCAGGGACTAGCGGGGGGGCCAGAGACCCAGTACTTC. Translating it yields CASSQGLAGGPETQYF.

The gene calls are TRBV9 and TRBJ2-5; 8 positions agree with TRBD2. The length of the CDR3 is 15 residues. Trimming at V came to 0 bases and at J to 3 bases, leaving 4 bases not matched to a gene. Germline values: CDR1 SGDLS, CDR2 YYNGEE. The CDR3 here is CASSVAGSGEETQYF. CDR3 in DNA: TGTGCCAGCAGCGTAGCCGGTAGCGGGGAAGAGACCCAGTACTTC.

The chain recombines TRBV19 with TRBJ1-2, with 11 bases aligning to TRBD1. The junction had 8 bases not matched to a gene; V was cut back by 4 bases and J by 4 bases. Germline V CDR1 and CDR2: LNHDA, SQIVND (reference sequence). This CDR3 is 16 amino acids long. The CDR3 reads CASSTFGQGAIYGYTF. Here the CDR3 DNA reads TGTGCCAGTAGTACCTTCGGACAGGGGGCAATCTATGGCTACACCTTC.

This chain uses TRBV5-4 with TRBJ2-2; the D gene could be TRBD1 or TRBD2 (5 bases each). The CDR3 totals 15 residues. CDR1 and CDR2 from the germline V gene are SGHNT and YYREEE (reference sequence). V lost 0 bases to trimming and J lost 7 bases, with 13 bases between them. The CDR3 is CASSLVGREFGELFF. Here the CDR3 DNA reads TGTGCCAGCAGCTTGGTTGGCAGGGAGTTCGGGGAGCTGTTTTTT.

The chain joins TRBV9 to TRBJ2-1; 10 bases map to TRBD1. Germline assignment: CDR1 SGDLS and CDR2 YYNGEE. The V and J ends lost 3 bases and 7 bases, in that order; junction bases with no gene match: 7. This CDR3 has 15 amino acids. The CDR3 region has the DNA TGTGCCAGCAGCGACCGACAGGGGGCGAAAAATGAGCAGTTCTTC. Protein product: CASSDRQGAKNEQFF.

The sample holds a few counts of this clone. This chain links TRBV7-9 with TRBJ1-6; 10 bases map to TRBD1. Germline values: CDR1 SEHNR, CDR2 FQNEAQ (reference sequence). The CDR3 has 15 amino acids. Trimming cost V 5 bases and J 7 bases; bases outside gene matches: 5. This CDR3 reads CASSLTGGGNSPLHF. CDR3 sequence (DNA): TGTGCCAGCAGCCTGACAGGGGGCGGCAATTCACCCCTCCACTTT.

The V and J genes are TRBV5-1 and TRBJ2-2; D is uncertain. Trimming removed 0 bases at V and 6 bases at J, with 15 bases between. The CDR3 covers 16 residues. Germline V lookup: CDR1 SGHRS, CDR2 YFSETQ. Written as DNA, the CDR3 is TGCGCCAGCAGCTTGGGACCACGCTTTATTTCCGGGGAGCTGTTTTTT. As protein: CASSLGPRFISGELFF.

The rearrangement uses TRBV7-8 and TRBJ2-5, with D perhaps TRBD2 (6 bases). V was cut by 2 bases and J by 0 bases, with 22 bases left in between. Germline loops: CDR1 SGHVS, CDR2 FQNEAQ. The CDR3 totals 19 residues. CDR3 in DNA: TGTGCCAGCAGCTTATCCGGTCGATGGAGGGAAAGACACCAAGAGACCCAGTACTTC. Protein: CASSLSGRWRERHQETQYF.

This clone has only a few counts. The chain couples TRBV2 to TRBJ2-7; the D is unclear. Trimming stripped 3 bases from V and 0 bases from J, with 9 bases between. The CDR3 has 14 amino acids. CDR1 SNHLY and CDR2 FYNNEI come from the germline V gene. CDR3 nucleotides: TGTGCCAGCAGTGAGAGGCAGTCCTCCTACGAGCAGTACTTC. Translated, it gives CASSERQSSYEQYF.

V is TRBV10-3 and J is TRBJ1-4; the match to TRBD1 covers 10 bases. Germline values: CDR1 ENHRY, CDR2 SYGVKD. The V gene end was trimmed by 4 bases and the J gene end by 5 bases; junction bases not matched to a gene: 1. This CDR3 comprises 14 residues. The CDR3 protein is CAISAGQGNEKLFF. The CDR3 DNA follows: TGTGCCATCAGTGCGGGACAGGGGAATGAAAAACTGTTTTTT.

V and J are TRBV19 and TRBJ2-5; D assignment may be TRBD1 or TRBD2 (6 bases each). Germline CDR1 LNHDA, CDR2 SQIVND (reference sequence). The ends were cut back, 7 bases at V and 2 bases at J, with 14 bases in the middle. This CDR3 comprises 14 residues. The CDR3 DNA is TGTGCCAGTACCTCACGAGGGGGGCAAGAGACCCAGTACTTC. The encoded protein is CASTSRGGQETQYF.

J is TRBJ1-1 and V is TRBV5-1; 7 bases agree with TRBD1. In germline, CDR1 is SGHRS, CDR2 YFSETQ. Trimming cost V 0 bases and J 1 base; bases outside gene matches: 6. The CDR3 has 16 amino acids. The CDR3: CASSLGDRVPNTEAFF. In DNA form, the CDR3 reads TGCGCCAGCAGCTTGGGGGACAGAGTACCGAACACTGAAGCTTTCTTT.

The rearrangement links TRBV29-1 to TRBJ2-3; D gene uncertain. The CDR3 contains 13 residues. Trimming shortened V by 1 base and J by 6 bases, and 11 bases separated the two germline ends. CDR1 and CDR2 (germline): SQVTM, ANQGSEA. The chain's CDR3 is CSVEVLLGDTQYF. The DNA of the CDR3 is TGCAGCGTTGAAGTGCTACTCGGGGATACGCAGTATTTT.

This clone turned up a few times. Other DNA sequences in this sample translate to the same CDR3. The rearrangement joins TRBV20-1 to TRBJ1-2; a weak D match, TRBD1 (6 bases). Per the germline V gene, CDR1 is DFQATT and CDR2 is SNEGSKA (reference sequence). V dropped 6 bases and J dropped 8 bases, with 13 bases sitting between them. The CDR3 runs to 11 residues. This CDR3 is CSASDRHGYTF. The CDR3 DNA is TGCAGTGCAAGCGACAGGCACGGCTACACCTTC.

The V call is TRBV19, the J call TRBJ2-3; 9 nucleotides match TRBD1. J lost 5 bases, V lost 2 bases, and 5 bases had no gene match. Germline CDR1 LNHDA, CDR2 SQIVND (reference sequence). The CDR3 loop spans 15 amino acids. CDR3 sequence (DNA): TGTGCCAGTAGTATATTTACAGGGGGCAAAGATACGCAGTATTTT. It encodes CASSIFTGGKDTQYF.

This clone was seen a handful of times. The V gene is TRBV5-4, the J gene TRBJ2-5, with TRBD2 matching 7 bases. V shed 0 bases, J shed 5 bases, and the junction held 7 bases outside the gene matches. The CDR3 is made up of 15 amino acids. Germline V gene sequence: CDR1 SGHNT, CDR2 YYREEE (reference sequence). This CDR3 reads CASSLDGGGRETQYF. The CDR3 DNA reads TGTGCCAGCAGCTTGGACGGGGGAGGGAGGGAGACCCAGTACTTC.

This clone was seen more than once but under ten times. The chain has TRBV19 and TRBJ1-1; D is ambiguous. Germline CDR1 reads LNHDA; CDR2 reads SQIVND (reference sequence). Trimming shortened V by 3 bases and J by 5 bases, and 10 bases separated the two germline ends. CDR3 length equals 13 residues. The CDR3 spells CASSIPYSTEAFF. DNA of the CDR3: TGTGCCAGTAGTATCCCGTATAGTACTGAAGCTTTCTTT.

This clone was detected once. The chain is built from TRBV6-1 and TRBJ2-3; TRBD2 matches 8 bases. Germline loops: CDR1 MNHNS, CDR2 SASEGT. V was pared by 8 bases and J by 6 bases, with 10 bases of the junction left unmatched. The CDR3 loop spans 14 amino acids. For the CDR3, the DNA is TGTGCCAGCGGTCTCCGGGGGGGACCTGATACGCAGTATTTT. It is translated as CASGLRGGPDTQYF.

CDR3 protein: CAWHQGGNQPQHF. CDR3 sequence (DNA): TGTGCCTGGCATCAGGGTGGCAATCAGCCCCAGCATTTT. V usage is TRBV30 and J usage is TRBJ1-5, with a possible D match to TRBD1 (5 bases). Germline loops: CDR1 GTSNPN, CDR2 SVGIG (reference sequence). Trimming removed 5 bases from V and 2 bases from J, with 10 bases in between. There are 13 residues in the CDR3.

The CDR3 bases are TGTGCCACCAGCAGAGTGGATGAAAAACTGTTTTTT. As protein: CATSRVDEKLFF. The chain uses TRBV15 and TRBJ1-4; no definite D call. The germline V gene encodes CDR1 LNHNV and CDR2 YYDKDF (reference sequence). Trimming took off 1 base at V and 6 bases at J, with 3 bases between the two ends. The CDR3 is made up of 12 amino acids.

This sequence joins TRBV6-6 and TRBJ2-5, with 9 positions matching TRBD2. The CDR3 loop spans 16 amino acids. Germline-derived CDR1 and CDR2 are MNHNY and SVGAGI (reference sequence). The V gene end was trimmed by 6 bases and the J gene end by 0 bases; junction bases not matched to a gene: 8. The CDR3 DNA follows: TGTGCCAGCAGCTGGGCTGGCGGGGGGGACCAAGAGACCCAGTACTTC. Translating gives CASSWAGGGDQETQYF.

This clone came up a few times. The rearrangement uses TRBV19 and TRBJ1-2; a possible D gene is TRBD1 (5 bases). The CDR3 contains 14 residues. With 8 bases removed from V and 5 bases from J, the gap between germline ends came to 18 bases. CDR1 and CDR2 from the germline V gene are LNHDA and SQIVND (reference sequence). The CDR3 here is CASLPSQGRYGYTF. For the CDR3, the DNA is TGTGCCAGTCTCCCGTCCCAGGGAAGATATGGCTACACCTTC. Full variable domain (missing parts from reference TRBV19 and TRBJ1-2): DGGITQSPKYLFRKEGQNVTLSCEQNLNHDAMYWYRQDPGQGLRLIYYSQIVNDFQKGDIAEGYSVSREKKESFPLTVTSAQKNPTAFYLCASLPSQGRYGYTFGSGTRLTVV.

The chain links TRBV10-3 to TRBJ2-5; TRBD1 matches at 7 bases. The V and J ends lost 2 bases and 4 bases, in that order; junction bases with no gene match: 10. The CDR3 totals 16 residues. Germline assignment: CDR1 ENHRY and CDR2 SYGVKD. The CDR3 loop reads CAISETATGQVETQYF. The CDR3, as DNA: TGTGCCATCAGTGAGACCGCGACAGGGCAGGTAGAGACCCAGTACTTC.

The chain couples TRBV19 to TRBJ1-5; no firm D call. Between the trimmed V and J ends, which lost 5 bases and 3 bases, there was a span of 8 bases. The CDR3 sequence is 13 residues long. Germline-derived CDR1 and CDR2 are LNHDA and SQIVND (reference sequence). CDR3 residues: CASSAQINQPQHF. In DNA, the CDR3 is TGTGCCAGTAGTGCTCAAATCAATCAGCCCCAGCATTTT. The entire variable domain, with the rest obtained from reference TRBV19 and TRBJ1-5, is as follows: DGGITQSPKYLFRKEGQNVTLSCEQNLNHDAMYWYRQDPGQGLRLIYYSQIVNDFQKGDIAEGYSVSREKKESFPLTVTSAQKNPTAFYLCASSAQINQPQHFGDGTRLSIL.

The chain is built from TRBV5-1 and TRBJ1-5, with no clear D. This CDR3 spans 15 amino acids. Trimming removed 3 bases from V and 0 bases from J, with 10 bases in between. Germline V gives CDR1 SGHRS, CDR2 YFSETQ. In nucleotides, the CDR3 is TGCGCCAGCAGCTCAGACGGTTATAGCAATCAGCCCCAGCATTTT. This sequence encodes CASSSDGYSNQPQHF.

The chain links TRBV7-2 to TRBJ1-1; TRBD1 matches at 7 bases. The CDR3 runs 14 residues. CDR1 is SGHTA and CDR2 is FQGNSA in the germline V gene. The J segment lost 8 bases and the V segment lost 0 bases, leaving 6 bases of the junction unmatched. CDR3 in amino acids: CASSLALQGVEAFF. DNA for the CDR3: TGTGCCAGCAGCTTAGCGCTTCAGGGGGTGGAAGCTTTCTTT.

The chain joins TRBV5-4 to TRBJ1-2, with D perhaps TRBD1 (6 bases). This CDR3 contains 15 residues. Between the trimmed V and J ends, which lost 4 bases and 4 bases, there was a span of 17 bases. Germline-derived CDR1 and CDR2 are SGHNT and YYREEE (reference sequence). CDR3 region: CASSPQGTPSYGYTF. In DNA, the CDR3 is TGTGCCAGCAGCCCTCAGGGGACACCAAGCTATGGCTACACCTTC.

This rearrangement joins TRBV7-3 to TRBJ2-2, with D uncertain. The ends were cut back, 5 bases at V and 7 bases at J, with 11 bases in the middle. In germline, CDR1 is SGHTA, CDR2 FQGTGA. The CDR3 is made up of 13 amino acids. The CDR3 loop is CASSPLGVGELFF. Written as DNA, the CDR3 is TGTGCCAGCAGCCCCCTCGGAGTCGGGGAGCTGTTTTTT.